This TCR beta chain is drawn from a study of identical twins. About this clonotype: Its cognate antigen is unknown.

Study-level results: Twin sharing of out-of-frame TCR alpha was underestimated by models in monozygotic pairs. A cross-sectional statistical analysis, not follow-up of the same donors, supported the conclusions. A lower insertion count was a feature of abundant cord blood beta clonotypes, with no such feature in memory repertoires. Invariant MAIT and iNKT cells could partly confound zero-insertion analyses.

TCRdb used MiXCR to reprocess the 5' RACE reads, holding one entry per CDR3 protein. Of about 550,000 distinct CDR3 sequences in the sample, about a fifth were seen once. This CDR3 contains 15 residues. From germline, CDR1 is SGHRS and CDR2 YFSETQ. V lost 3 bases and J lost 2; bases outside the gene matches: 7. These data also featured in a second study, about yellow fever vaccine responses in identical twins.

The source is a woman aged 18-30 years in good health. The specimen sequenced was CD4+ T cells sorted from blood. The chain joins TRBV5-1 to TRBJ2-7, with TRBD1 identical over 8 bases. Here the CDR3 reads CASSSTGGFPYEQYF. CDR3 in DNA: TGCGCCAGCAGCTCCACAGGGGGTTTCCCCTACGAGCAGTACTTC.